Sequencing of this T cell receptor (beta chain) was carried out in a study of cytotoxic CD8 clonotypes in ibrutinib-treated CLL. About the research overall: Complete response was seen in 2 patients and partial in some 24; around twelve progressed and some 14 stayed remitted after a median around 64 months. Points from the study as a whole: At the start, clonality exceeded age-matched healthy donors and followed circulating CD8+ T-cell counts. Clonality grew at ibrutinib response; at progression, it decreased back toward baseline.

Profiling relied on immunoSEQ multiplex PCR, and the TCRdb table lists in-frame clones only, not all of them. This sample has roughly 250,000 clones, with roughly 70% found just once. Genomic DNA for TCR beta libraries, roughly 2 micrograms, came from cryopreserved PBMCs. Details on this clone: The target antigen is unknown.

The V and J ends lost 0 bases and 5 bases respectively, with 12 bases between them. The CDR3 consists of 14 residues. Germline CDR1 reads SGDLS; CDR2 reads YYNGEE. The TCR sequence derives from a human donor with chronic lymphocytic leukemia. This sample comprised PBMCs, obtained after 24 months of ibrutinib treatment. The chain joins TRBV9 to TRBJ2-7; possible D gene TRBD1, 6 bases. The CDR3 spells CASSVGGDNDEQYF. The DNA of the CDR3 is TGTGCCAGCAGCGTAGGAGGGGACAACGACGAGCAGTACTTC.